The present entry profiles one T cell receptor (beta chain) with its context. The length of the CDR3 is 14 residues. The V gene's germline CDR1 is PRHDT and CDR2 FYEKMQ (reference sequence). V was trimmed by 6 bases and J by 5 bases, leaving 16 bases between them. The source of the sample is a study of blood T cells in healthy people across ages. With a J-beta primer mix and a sample-barcoded 5' primer, a second PCR ran 7 to 11 cycles. Every cDNA molecule bore a tag from a template-switch adaptor containing 12 random nucleotides. MiXCR was run by TCRdb on the 5' RACE reads, yielding one entry per CDR3 protein. The repertoire consists of roughly 2 million distinct CDR3 sequences, with less than 50% occurring once and the leading ten covering 2.1%.

The sequenced sample consisted of blood. The sequence was collected from a woman aged 40 to 50 in good health. The chain has TRBV13 and TRBJ2-5, with a tentative D call TRBD1 (5 bases). The CDR3: CASRSPRVGETQYF. CDR3 nucleotide sequence: TGTGCCAGCAGATCGCCCAGGGTTGGGGAGACCCAGTACTTC.